This paragraph reports one T cell receptor beta chain. The CDR3 loop spans 17 amino acids. With 0 bases clipped from V and 4 bases from J, the junction kept 11 bases outside the gene matches. The germline V gene has CDR1 SGHVS and CDR2 FQNEAQ. These data originate in a study of shared T cell receptors in the human thymus. Sequencing used immunoSEQ multiplex PCR; TCRdb keeps in-frame clones, though not all of them. The repertoire includes 700,000 to 750,000 clones, roughly 88% of them detected once, and roughly 0.01% sits in the top ten. The same data also contributed to another study, on human thymus T cells.

V and J are TRBV7-8 and TRBJ2-7; 8 nucleotides align to TRBD1. Sequencing was carried out using thymocytes. This sequence originates from a girl under three years old with a congenital heart defect. DNA of the CDR3: TGTGCCAGCAGCTTAGCGCAGCGGACAGGGTCTTTATACGAGCAGTACTTC. Protein: CASSLAQRTGSLYEQYF.